This TCR beta chain stems from a study of CD8+ T cells in alopecia areata. Study as a whole: Treatment ran 6 to 18 months, with 6 months of follow-up afterward.

Sample treatment: oral pan-JAK inhibitor, 5-10 mg twice daily. Findings and limits, study-wide: Possibly because of HLA-related factors, TCR sharing was less clear across patients than in mice.

On this clone itself: Its antigen is not known.

RNA was extracted and reverse transcribed into cDNA as the sequencing template. The assay was immunoSEQ multiplex PCR, and TCRdb's table has in-frame clones only and misses some. The data hold 150,000 to 200,000 clones, with roughly 65% observed a single time. This TCR was recovered from a human donor with alopecia areata. This specimen was CD4+ T cells sorted from blood, taken at week 4, from a patient treated with tofacitinib.

CDR3 region: CASSDTNTGELFF. DNA of the CDR3: TGTGCCAGCAGCGACACGAACACCGGGGAGCTGTTTTTT. The chain uses TRBV9 and TRBJ2-2; no clear D gene. There are 13 residues in the CDR3. The V end was cut by 3 bases, the J end by 0 bases, with 3 bases between. Germline assignment: CDR1 SGDLS and CDR2 YYNGEE.